The rows below give T cell receptor beta chains drawn from one sample of a study of CD8+CD57+ T cells in acquired aplastic anemia. TCRdb called the reads again in MiXCR, with one record for every CDR3 protein. The sample lists some 410,000 distinct CDR3 sequences, around 68% occurring once. Material for sequencing was sorted CD4+, CD8+, or CD8+CD57+ T cells (not recorded which) from PBMCs. The receptors shown here come from a human donor in good health, serving as a control. CDR3s include the opening cysteine and the closing phenylalanine or tryptophan. Some rows mark clone size as missing; the rest say once, few, many or name a class of expanded clone.

CDR3aa: CSATRQGAGGYTF; v_gene: TRBV20-1; j_gene: TRBJ1-2; abundance: many
CDR3aa: CASSAPFSGDTQETQYF; v_gene: TRBV9; j_gene: TRBJ2-5; abundance: many
CDR3aa: CASSLEGTGNNQPQHF; v_gene: TRBV5-1; j_gene: TRBJ1-5; abundance: .
CDR3aa: CSVGQTPNQPQHF; v_gene: TRBV29-1; j_gene: TRBJ1-5; abundance: .
CDR3aa: CSARQTDNQPQHF; v_gene: TRBV20-1; j_gene: TRBJ1-5; abundance: many
CDR3aa: CASSIGPRSRDEKLFF; v_gene: TRBV19; j_gene: TRBJ1-4; abundance: .
CDR3aa: CSLRGVGRNYGYTF; v_gene: TRBV20-1; j_gene: TRBJ1-2; abundance: few
CDR3aa: CASSRRQGVTGEQF; v_gene: TRBV7-9; j_gene: TRBJ2-3; abundance: .
CDR3aa: CASSEEQGTEKLFF; v_gene: TRBV2; j_gene: TRBJ1-4; abundance: many
CDR3aa: CASSRAGIGQETQYF; v_gene: TRBV6-5; j_gene: TRBJ2-5; abundance: many
CDR3aa: CASSRKFSGKDF; v_gene: TRBV7-3; j_gene: TRBJ2-7; abundance: .